This T cell receptor beta chain was found in a study of cytomegalovirus exposure and HLA in healthy donors. TCRdb's table, derived via immunoSEQ multiplex PCR, lists solely in-frame clones and lacks some. The sample lists roughly 200,000 clones, about 81% seen once, with around 1.2% in the top ten. Material for sequencing was PBMCs. This receptor was taken from a woman under 40 in good health and CMV-seronegative.

In DNA form, the CDR3 reads TGTGCCTGGGGAGACGGCACTGAAGCTTTCTTT. Translating it yields CAWGDGTEAFF. The V call is TRBV30, the J call TRBJ1-1; D not certain. V was clipped by 5 bases and J by 4 bases, with 8 bases between them. CDR3 length: 11 amino acids. Germline V gene data show CDR1 as GTSNPN and CDR2 as SVGIG (reference sequence).